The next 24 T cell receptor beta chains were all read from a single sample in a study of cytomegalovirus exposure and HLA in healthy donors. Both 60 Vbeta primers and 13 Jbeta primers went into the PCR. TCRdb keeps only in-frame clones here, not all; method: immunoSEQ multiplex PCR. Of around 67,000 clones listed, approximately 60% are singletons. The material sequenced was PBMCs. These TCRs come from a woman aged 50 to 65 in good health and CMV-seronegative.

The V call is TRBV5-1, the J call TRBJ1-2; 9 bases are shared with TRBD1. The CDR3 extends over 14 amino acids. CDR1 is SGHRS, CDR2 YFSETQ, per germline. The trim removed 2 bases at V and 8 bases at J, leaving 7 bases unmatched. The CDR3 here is CASSLGQGRYGYTF. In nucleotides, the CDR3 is TGCGCCAGCAGCTTAGGACAGGGGCGTTACGGCTACACCTTC.

CDR3 loop: CASTLSPGEVIYF. Written as DNA, the CDR3 is TGTGCCAGCACCCTTTCTCCGGGAGAGGTGATTTACTTC. The gene calls are TRBV19 and TRBJ2-7; maybe TRBD2 (6 bases). The CDR3 runs to 13 residues. CDR1 is LNHDA and CDR2 is SQIVND in the germline V gene (reference sequence). Between the trimmed V and J ends, which lost 9 bases and 13 bases, there was a span of 25 bases.

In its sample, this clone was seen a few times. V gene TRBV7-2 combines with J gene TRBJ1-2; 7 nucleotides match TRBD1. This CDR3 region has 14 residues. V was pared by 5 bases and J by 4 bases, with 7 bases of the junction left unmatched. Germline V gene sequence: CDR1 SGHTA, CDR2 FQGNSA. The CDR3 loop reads CASSRRDSLYGYTF. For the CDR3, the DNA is TGTGCCAGCAGCCGCCGGGACAGTCTCTATGGCTACACCTTC.

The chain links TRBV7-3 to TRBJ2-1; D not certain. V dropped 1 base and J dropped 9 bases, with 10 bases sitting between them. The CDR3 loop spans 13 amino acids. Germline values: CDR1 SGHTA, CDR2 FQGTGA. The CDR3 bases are TGTGCCAGCAGCTTAAGAAGTAGTATTGAGCAGTTCTTC. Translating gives CASSLRSSIEQFF. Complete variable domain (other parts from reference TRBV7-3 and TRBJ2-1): GAGVSQTPSNKVTEKGKYVELRCDPISGHTALYWYRQSLGQGPEFLIYFQGTGAADDSGLPNDRFFAVRPEGSVSTLKIQRTERGDSAVYLCASSLRSSIEQFFGPGTRLTVL.

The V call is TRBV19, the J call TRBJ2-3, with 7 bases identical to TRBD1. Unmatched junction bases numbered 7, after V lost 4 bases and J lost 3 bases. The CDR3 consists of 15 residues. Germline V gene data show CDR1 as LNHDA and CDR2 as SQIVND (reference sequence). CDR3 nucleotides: TGTGCCAGTAGTACGTCCCTGACAGGGACAGATACGCAGTATTTT. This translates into CASSTSLTGTDTQYF.

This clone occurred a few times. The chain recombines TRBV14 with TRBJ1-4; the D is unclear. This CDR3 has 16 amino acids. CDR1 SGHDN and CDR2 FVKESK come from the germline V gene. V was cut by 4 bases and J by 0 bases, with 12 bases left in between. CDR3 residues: CASSPLGYATNEKLFF. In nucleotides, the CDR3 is TGTGCCAGCAGCCCCTTGGGCTATGCAACTAATGAAAAACTGTTTTTT.

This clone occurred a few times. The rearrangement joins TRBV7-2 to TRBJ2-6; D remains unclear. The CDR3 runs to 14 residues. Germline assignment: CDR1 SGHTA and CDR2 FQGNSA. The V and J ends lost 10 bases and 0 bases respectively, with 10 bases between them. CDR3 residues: CANEENSGANVLTF. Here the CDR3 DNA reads TGTGCCAATGAGGAAAACTCTGGGGCCAACGTCCTGACTTTC.

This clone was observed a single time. The CDR3 sequence is CASSFQQGSYTF. CDR3 sequence (DNA): TGTGCCAGCAGCTTCCAACAGGGGAGCTACACCTTC. V gene TRBV5-6 combines with J gene TRBJ1-2; TRBD1 matches 7 bases. V lost 2 bases and J lost 9; bases outside the gene matches: 4. Germline V CDR1 and CDR2: SGHDT, YYEEEE. The CDR3 loop spans 12 amino acids.

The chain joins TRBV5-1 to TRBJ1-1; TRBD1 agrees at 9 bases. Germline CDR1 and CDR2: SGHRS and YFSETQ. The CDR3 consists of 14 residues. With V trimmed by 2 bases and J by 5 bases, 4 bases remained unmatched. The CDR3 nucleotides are TGCGCCAGCAGCTTTACAGGGGGCGAAACTGAAGCTTTCTTT. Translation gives CASSFTGGETEAFF.

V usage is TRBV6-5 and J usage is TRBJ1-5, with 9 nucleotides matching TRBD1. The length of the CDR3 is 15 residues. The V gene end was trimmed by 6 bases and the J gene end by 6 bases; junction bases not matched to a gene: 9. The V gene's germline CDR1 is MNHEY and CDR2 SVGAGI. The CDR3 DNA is TGTGCCAGCAGACCGGACAGGGGAGCTGCTCAGCCCCAGCATTTT. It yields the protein CASRPDRGAAQPQHF.

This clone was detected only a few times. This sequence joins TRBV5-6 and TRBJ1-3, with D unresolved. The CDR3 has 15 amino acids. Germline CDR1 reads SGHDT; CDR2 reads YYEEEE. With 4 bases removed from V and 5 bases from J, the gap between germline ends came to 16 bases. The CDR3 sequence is CASSRTRGGRNTIYF. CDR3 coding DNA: TGTGCCAGCAGCCGGACCCGGGGTGGAAGAAACACCATATATTTT.

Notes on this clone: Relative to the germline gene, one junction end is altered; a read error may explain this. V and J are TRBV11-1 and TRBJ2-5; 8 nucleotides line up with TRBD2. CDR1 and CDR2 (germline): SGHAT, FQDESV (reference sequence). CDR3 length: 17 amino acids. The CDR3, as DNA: TGTGACAGCAGGCGGGAGGCTCCAACAGAGTACCAAGAGACCCAGTACTTC. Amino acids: CDSRREAPTEYQETQYF.

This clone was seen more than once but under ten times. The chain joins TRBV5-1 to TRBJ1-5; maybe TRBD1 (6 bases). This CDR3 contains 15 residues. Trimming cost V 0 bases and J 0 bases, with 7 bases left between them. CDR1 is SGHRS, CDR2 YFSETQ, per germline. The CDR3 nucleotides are TGCGCCAGCAGCTTGGCAGGGGTTAGCAATCAGCCCCAGCATTTT. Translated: CASSLAGVSNQPQHF.

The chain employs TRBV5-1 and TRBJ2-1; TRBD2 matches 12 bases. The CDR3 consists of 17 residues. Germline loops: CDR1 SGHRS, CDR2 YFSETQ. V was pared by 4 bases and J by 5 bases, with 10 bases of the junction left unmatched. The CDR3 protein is CASSKTSGRLHDNEQFF. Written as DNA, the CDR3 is TGCGCCAGCAGCAAGACTAGCGGGAGACTCCATGACAATGAGCAGTTCTTC. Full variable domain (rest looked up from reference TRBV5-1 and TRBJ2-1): KAGVTQTPRYLIKTRGQQVTLSCSPISGHRSVSWYQQTPGQGLQFLFEYFSETQRNKGNFPGRFSGRQFSNSRSEMNVSTLELGDSALYLCASSKTSGRLHDNEQFFGPGTRLTVL.

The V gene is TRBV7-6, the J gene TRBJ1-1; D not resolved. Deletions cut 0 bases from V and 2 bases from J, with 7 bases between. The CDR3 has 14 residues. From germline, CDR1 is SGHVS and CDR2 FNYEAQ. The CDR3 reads CASSLASTNTEAFF. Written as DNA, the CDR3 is TGTGCCAGCAGCTTAGCGTCCACTAACACTGAAGCTTTCTTT.

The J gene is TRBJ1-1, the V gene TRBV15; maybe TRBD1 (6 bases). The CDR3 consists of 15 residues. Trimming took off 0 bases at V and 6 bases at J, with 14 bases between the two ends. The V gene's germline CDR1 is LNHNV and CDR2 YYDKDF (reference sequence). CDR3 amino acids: CATSRDLRGGAEAFF. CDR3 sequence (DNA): TGTGCCACCAGCAGAGACCTCAGGGGAGGGGCTGAAGCTTTCTTT.

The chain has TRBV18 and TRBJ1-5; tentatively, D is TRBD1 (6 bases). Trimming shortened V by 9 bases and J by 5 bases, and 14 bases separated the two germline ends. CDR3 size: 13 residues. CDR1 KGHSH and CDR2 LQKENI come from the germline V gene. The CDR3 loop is CASNRERDQPQHF. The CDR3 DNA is TGTGCCAGTAACAGGGAACGGGATCAGCCCCAGCATTTT.

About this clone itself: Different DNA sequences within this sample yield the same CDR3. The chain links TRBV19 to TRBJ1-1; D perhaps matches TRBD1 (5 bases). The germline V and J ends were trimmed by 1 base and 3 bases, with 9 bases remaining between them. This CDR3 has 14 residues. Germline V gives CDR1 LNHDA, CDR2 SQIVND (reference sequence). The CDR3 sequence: CASSIGQGYTEAFF. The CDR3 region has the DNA TGTGCCAGTAGTATAGGGCAGGGATACACTGAAGCTTTCTTT.

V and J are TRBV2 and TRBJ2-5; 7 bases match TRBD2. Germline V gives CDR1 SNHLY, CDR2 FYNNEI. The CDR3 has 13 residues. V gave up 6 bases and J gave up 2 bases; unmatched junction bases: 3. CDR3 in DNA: TGTGCCAGCAGGCGGGAGATGCAAGAGACCCAGTACTTC. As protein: CASRREMQETQYF.

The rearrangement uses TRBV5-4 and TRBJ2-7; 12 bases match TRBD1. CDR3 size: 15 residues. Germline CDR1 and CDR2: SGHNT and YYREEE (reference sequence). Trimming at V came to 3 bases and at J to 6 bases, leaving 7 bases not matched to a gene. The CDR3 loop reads CASSSPGQGAIEQYF. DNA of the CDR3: TGTGCCAGCAGCTCTCCGGGACAGGGGGCGATCGAGCAGTACTTC. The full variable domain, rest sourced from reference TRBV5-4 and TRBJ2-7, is ETGVTQSPTHLIKTRGQQVTLRCSSQSGHNTVSWYQQALGQGPQFIFQYYREEENGRGNFPPRFSGLQFPNYSSELNVNALELDDSALYLCASSSPGQGAIEQYFGPGTRLTVT.

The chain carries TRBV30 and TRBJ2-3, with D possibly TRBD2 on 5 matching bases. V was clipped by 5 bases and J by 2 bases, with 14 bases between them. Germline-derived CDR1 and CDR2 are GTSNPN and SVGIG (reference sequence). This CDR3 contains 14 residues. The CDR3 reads CAWAEGTHTDTQYF. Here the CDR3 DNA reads TGTGCCTGGGCCGAGGGCACACACACAGATACGCAGTATTTT.

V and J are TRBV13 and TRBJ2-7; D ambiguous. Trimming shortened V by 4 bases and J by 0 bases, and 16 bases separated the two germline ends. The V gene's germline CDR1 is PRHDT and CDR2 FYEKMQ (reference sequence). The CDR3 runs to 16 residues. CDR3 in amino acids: CASSSGLEQSSYEQYF. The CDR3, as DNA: TGTGCCAGCAGCTCCGGGTTAGAGCAGAGCTCCTACGAGCAGTACTTC.

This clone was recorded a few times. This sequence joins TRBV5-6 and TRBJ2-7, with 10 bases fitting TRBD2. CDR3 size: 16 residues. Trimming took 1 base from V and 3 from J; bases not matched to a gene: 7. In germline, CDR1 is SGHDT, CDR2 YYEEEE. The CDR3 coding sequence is TGTGCCAGCAGCTTGCTCGGGACTAGCGCCCACTACGAGCAGTACTTC. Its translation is CASSLLGTSAHYEQYF.

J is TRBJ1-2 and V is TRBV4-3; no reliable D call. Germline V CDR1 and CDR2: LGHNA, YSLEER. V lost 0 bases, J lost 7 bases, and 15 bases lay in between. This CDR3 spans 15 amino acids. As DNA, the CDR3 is TGCGCCAGCAGCCAAGATGTTGAGGGCATGGGTGGCTACACCTTC. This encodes CASSQDVEGMGGYTF.